These T cell receptor beta chains were read from a single sample in a study of CD8+CD57+ T cells in acquired aplastic anemia. TCRdb reanalysed the reads using MiXCR and keeps one entry per CDR3 protein. The sample lists about 160,000 distinct CDR3 sequences, 48% occurring once. Sequenced material: sorted CD4+, CD8+, or CD8+CD57+ T cells (not recorded which) from PBMCs. These TCRs come from a human donor with aplastic anemia. Each CDR3 is given with its conserved first and last residue. D genes are given only for firm matches. Size is stated for part of the rows, as once, few or many counts, or as a class when the clone is expanded.

12 | TRBD2 | many | TRBJ2-7 | TRBV7-9 | CASGGDTYEQYF | TGTGCCAGCGGGGGGGATACCTACGAGCAGTACTTC
17 | - | few | TRBJ2-7 | TRBV12-5 | CASGRESDRYPKYEQYF | TGTGCTAGTGGCCGTGAATCGGACCGCTACCCCAAATACGAGCAGTACTTC
15 | TRBD1 | many | TRBJ2-2 | TRBV24-1 | CATSDLRGPTGELFF | TGTGCCACCAGTGATTTGAGGGGGCCAACCGGGGAGCTGTTTTTT
15 | - | few | TRBJ1-2 | TRBV6-1 | CASSQTSNPAYGYTF | TGTGCCAGCAGCCAAACGTCCAACCCGGCATATGGCTACACCTTC
14 | - | - | TRBJ2-1 | TRBV4-2 | CTSSQEQNYNEQFF | TGTACCAGCAGCCAAGAACAGAACTACAATGAGCAGTTCTTC
15 | - | - | TRBJ2-5 | TRBV7-9 | CASSSTLTGGETQYF | TGTGCCAGCAGCTCGACACTCACGGGCGGAGAGACCCAGTACTTC
13 | - | - | TRBJ1-6 | TRBV19 | CASRYGDNSPLHF | TGTGCCAGTAGGTACGGGGATAATTCACCCCTCCACTTT
15 | - | - | TRBJ1-5 | TRBV7-9 | CASSLSGGSNQPQHF | TGTGCCAGCAGCTTATCGGGAGGTAGCAATCAGCCCCAGCATTTT
13 | - | - | TRBJ1-3 | TRBV19 | CASRRLAGNTIYF | TGTGCCAGTAGAAGATTGGCTGGAAACACCATATATTTT
14 | TRBD2 | - | TRBJ2-2 | TRBV29-1 | CSVGGGRDTGELFF | TGCAGCGTTGGCGGCGGGAGAGACACCGGGGAGCTGTTTTTT
14 | TRBD1 | - | TRBJ2-5 | TRBV20-1 | CSAVQGAGQETQYF | TGCAGTGCGGTACAGGGGGCGGGTCAAGAGACCCAGTACTTC
16 | - | few | TRBJ2-7 | TRBV3-1 | CASSQDLFEVTYEQYF | TGTGCCAGCAGCCAAGATCTGTTTGAGGTGACCTACGAGCAGTACTTC
13 | - | - | TRBJ1-6 | TRBV9 | CASREGDSSPLHF | TGTGCCAGCAGGGAGGGCGACAGTTCACCCCTCCACTTT
15 | - | few | TRBJ1-2 | TRBV30 | CAWSVGGASNYGYTF | TGTGCCTGGAGTGTTGGGGGGGCTTCTAACTATGGCTACACCTTC
14 | TRBD1 | many | TRBJ2-4 | TRBV19 | CASSDGQGENIQYF | TGTGCCAGTAGCGATGGACAGGGCGAAAACATTCAGTACTTC
14 | - | - | TRBJ2-7 | TRBV19 | CASSMKRGGYEQYF | TGTGCCAGTAGTATGAAAAGGGGGGGCTACGAGCAGTACTTC
14 | - | many | TRBJ2-7 | TRBV29-1 | CSVAGGGSSYEQYF | TGCAGCGTTGCGGGGGGCGGTAGCTCCTACGAGCAGTACTTC
12 | - | - | TRBJ2-7 | TRBV7-9 | CASSFPLREQYF | TGTGCCAGCAGCTTCCCACTACGCGAGCAGTACTTC
12 | - | many | TRBJ2-3 | TRBV12-3/TRBV12-4 | CASSSPADTQYF | TGTGCCAGCAGCTCCCCGGCAGATACGCAGTATTTT
13 | - | once | TRBJ2-5 | TRBV7-2 | CASRLDSLETQYF | TGTGCCAGCAGGTTGGACAGTCTGGAGACCCAGTACTTC
14 | TRBD1 | - | TRBJ2-7 | TRBV20-1 | CSASSTGGAYEQYF | TGCAGTGCCTCCTCGACAGGGGGCGCCTACGAGCAGTACTTC
14 | - | - | TRBJ1-1 | TRBV20-1 | CSAVTGGLNTEAFF | TGCAGTGCCGTGACAGGAGGGTTGAACACTGAAGCTTTCTTT
14 | TRBD1 | many | TRBJ2-7 | TRBV9 | CASSVGQGGYEQYF | TGTGCCAGCAGCGTAGGACAGGGGGGCTACGAGCAGTACTTC
12 | TRBD2 | - | TRBJ2-1 | TRBV20-1 | CSAALAGDEQFF | TGCAGTGCAGCACTAGCGGGTGATGAGCAGTTCTTC
13 | - | many | TRBJ2-5 | TRBV5-1 | CASSDGTLETQYF | TGCGCCAGCAGCGACGGGACTCTGGAGACCCAGTACTTC
16 | TRBD2 | - | TRBJ2-7 | TRBV15 | CATSRATSGRGHEQYF | TGTGCCACCAGCAGGGCGACTAGCGGGAGGGGCCACGAGCAGTACTTC
13 | - | many | TRBJ2-1 | TRBV4-1 | CASSQDQGGEQFF | TGCGCCAGCAGCCAAGATCAGGGAGGTGAGCAGTTCTTC
13 | - | - | TRBJ2-7 | TRBV10-3 | CATQTQGRYEQYF | TGTGCCACCCAAACCCAGGGGAGATACGAGCAGTACTTC
16 | TRBD2 | few | TRBJ2-1 | TRBV27 | CASSSVFSGSIDEQFF | TGTGCCAGCAGTTCCGTCTTTAGCGGGAGTATCGATGAGCAGTTCTTC
13 | - | few | TRBJ1-6 | TRBV2 | CASSTGYNSPLHF | TGTGCCAGCAGCACAGGGTATAATTCACCCCTCCACTTT
14 | - | - | TRBJ1-5 | TRBV19 | CASSMGRINQPQHF | TGTGCCAGTAGCATGGGGAGAATAAATCAGCCCCAGCATTTT
16 | TRBD1 | few | TRBJ1-6 | TRBV20-1 | CSASWSTGGRNSPLHF | TGCAGTGCTAGTTGGTCGACAGGGGGTAGGAATTCACCCCTCCACTTT
12 | - | - | TRBJ1-2 | TRBV27 | CASSFGGLGYTF | TGTGCCAGCAGTTTCGGGGGGCTCGGCTACACCTTC
14 | - | many | TRBJ1-2 | TRBV24-1 | CATPRRQEVYGYTF | TGTGCCACCCCGAGACGGCAAGAGGTCTATGGCTACACCTTC
15 | - | many | TRBJ1-5 | TRBV6-1 | CASSRTDVSNQPQHF | TGTGCCAGCAGTCGGACTGATGTTAGCAATCAGCCCCAGCATTTT
14 | - | - | TRBJ1-6 | TRBV14 | CASSQWWRVTDGSF | TGTGCCAGCAGCCAATGGTGGAGGGTCACGGACGGATCCTTC
14 | - | many | TRBJ2-7 | TRBV2 | CASSLSGPSYEQYF | TGTGCCAGCAGTTTAAGCGGGCCCAGCTACGAGCAGTACTTC
14 | - | many | TRBJ1-1 | TRBV9 | CASSASLGDTEAFF | TGTGCCAGCAGCGCCTCGCTCGGGGACACTGAAGCTTTCTTT
14 | - | few | TRBJ2-7 | TRBV11-2 | CASSLLGSSAEQYF | TGTGCCAGCAGCCTTCTGGGAAGCTCGGCCGAGCAGTACTTC
15 | TRBD2 | many | TRBJ2-7 | TRBV7-8 | CASSSNNLAGVEQYF | TGTGCCAGCAGCTCGAACAACCTAGCGGGAGTCGAGCAGTACTTC
15 | TRBD1 | - | TRBJ2-7 | TRBV7-9 | CASSLVGQGIGEQYF | TGTGCCAGCAGCTTAGTGGGACAGGGCATAGGAGAGCAGTACTTC
14 | - | - | TRBJ2-5 | TRBV15 | CATSRGQSQETQYF | TGTGCCACCAGCAGAGGACAGAGCCAAGAGACCCAGTACTTC